This T cell receptor beta chain appears in the sequencing data of a study of tumor-infiltrating lymphocytes in primary liver carcinoma. Study-level background: Maximum tumor diameters ranged from about 4.2 to 11 cm, stage T1-T3 N0M0. Per sample, productive TCRbeta reads numbered roughly 3.65 to 8 million, similar across tissue types. General study results and limits: Tumor region pairs outstripped tumor-adjacent and tumor-blood pairs in overlap. Samples, which were bulk and unsorted, did not allow CD4+ and CD8+ repertoires to be compared.

Turning to this clonotype: Its antigen remains unknown. Compared with germline, one end of the junction differs, possibly owing to a read error.

The germline gives CDR1 SGHAT, CDR2 FQNNGV. There are 12 residues in the CDR3. A constant-region primer primed TCR beta cDNA synthesis from about 0.55 ug of total RNA. It was through three nested multiplex PCR rounds of slightly modified ARM-PCR that TCR beta libraries arose. The first two PCR rounds used TRBV1-TRBV30 forward primers with a C-beta reverse primer, about 10 cycles each. MiXCR, run by TCRdb on the multiplex PCR reads, gives a single entry per CDR3 protein. Of 310,000 or so distinct CDR3 sequences listed, nearly 60% are singletons. The study extracted blood RNA from unsorted whole blood and also extracted germline DNA.

Sequencing was done on a sample of peripheral blood. The receptor comes from a woman younger than 45 with primary liver carcinoma and hepatitis B virus infection. J is TRBJ2-2 and V is TRBV11-2; D unresolved. CDR3 DNA sequence: TGTGTCAGCAGCCTCTTCGGTCTGGAGCTGTTTTTT. Amino acids: CVSSLFGLELFF.